The clone carrying this TCR beta chain occurred many times. Germline V gives CDR1 MGHRA, CDR2 YSYEKL. CDR3 length: 16 amino acids. Trimming left V 4 bases short and J 4 bases short, with 17 bases between. This specimen belongs to a study of CXCR3 chemokines and chemotherapy response in bladder cancer. TCRdb redid the calling of the PCR reads with MiXCR, one entry per CDR3 protein. There are more than 3,000 distinct CDR3 sequences in the sample; roughly a sixth occur only once, and about 25% lies in the top ten. The origin of this receptor is a human donor with bladder cancer that did not respond to neoadjuvant chemotherapy. This specimen was taken from a patient whose treatment included neoadjuvant chemotherapy. This chain links TRBV4-1 with TRBJ1-5; tentatively, D is TRBD1 (6 bases). CDR3 amino acids: CASSPTPRQENQPQHF. The DNA for the CDR3 is TGCGCCAGCAGCCCTACCCCCAGACAGGAGAATCAGCCCCAGCATTTT.